A selection of T cell receptor beta chains follows, all from one sample in a study of PD-L1 blockade in urothelial cancer. Method: immunoSEQ multiplex PCR; TCRdb's copy keeps in-frame clones and lacks some. The data show around 70,000 clones, over 80% seen once. Sequences were derived from PBMCs, sampled around atezolizumab (anti-PD-L1) treatment. These receptors all come from a woman aged 70-85 years with urothelial cancer. The conserved cysteine and the conserved F or W are not part of the CDR3 here. Each record gives: J gene, V gene, clone size, CDR3 protein. Some rows mark clone size as missing; the rest say once, few, many or name a class of expanded clone.

TRBJ1-1,TRBV9,NA,ASSVDPQGARTEAF
TRBJ2-2,TRBV11-3,NA,ASSLDGTVNTGELF
TRBJ2-1,TRBV2,few,ASSRLSGGARNEQF
TRBJ2-7,TRBV30,NA,AWSVNQGWQY
TRBJ2-1,TRBV29-1,once,SVDRRSYNEQF
TRBJ1-2,TRBV4-1,NA,ASSQFNGYGYT
TRBJ2-3,TRBV29-1,NA,SVRRLANTDTQY
TRBJ2-1,TRBV5-1,NA,ASSLGGGGYNEQF
TRBJ2-1,TRBV5-1,NA,ASSPFSGSMHEQF
TRBJ1-2,TRBV11-2,NA,ASSPGQAHGYT
TRBJ2-3,TRBV4-1,NA,ASSQDQFSGIGTDTQY
TRBJ1-3,TRBV9,NA,ASSLLGGGLNTIY
TRBJ2-3,TRBV29-1,NA,SVVAGIADTQY
TRBJ2-1,TRBV5-1,once,ASNRRGLGGIDDEQF
TRBJ2-7,TRBV29-1,NA,SVEGRGSPYEQY
TRBJ2-1,TRBV6-4,NA,ASSEDGGPEQF
TRBJ2-4,TRBV10-3,NA,AISGDRGGHIQY
TRBJ1-1,TRBV30,few,AWTQEVMNTEAF
TRBJ1-2,TRBV19,NA,ASSLQDRAIYGYT
TRBJ2-6,TRBV6-6,NA,ATTGDRASGANVLT
TRBJ1-1,TRBV5-1,once,ASSTGNTEAF
TRBJ2-2,TRBV5-4,NA,ASSRTSGNLNTGELF
TRBJ2-7,TRBV7-8,few,ASSLVREQY
TRBJ2-3,TRBV7-2,NA,ASSLGVGRGSTDTQY
TRBJ1-3,TRBV6-4,NA,ASSSPRDREDSGNTIY